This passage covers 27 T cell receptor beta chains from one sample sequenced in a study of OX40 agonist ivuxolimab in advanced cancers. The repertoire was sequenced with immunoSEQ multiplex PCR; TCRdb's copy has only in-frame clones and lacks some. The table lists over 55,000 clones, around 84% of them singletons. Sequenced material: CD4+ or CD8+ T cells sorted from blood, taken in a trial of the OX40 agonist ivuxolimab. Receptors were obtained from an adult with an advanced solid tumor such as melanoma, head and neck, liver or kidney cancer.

CDR3: CASKSIGGSDTQYF. CDR3 DNA sequence: TGTGCCAGCAAGAGTATAGGGGGGTCAGATACGCAGTATTTT. The chain is built from TRBV6-1 and TRBJ2-3; D might be TRBD1 or TRBD2, each matching 6 bases. Trimming removed 7 bases at V and 4 bases at J, with 15 bases between. Germline V lookup: CDR1 MNHNS, CDR2 SASEGT. The CDR3 contains 14 residues.

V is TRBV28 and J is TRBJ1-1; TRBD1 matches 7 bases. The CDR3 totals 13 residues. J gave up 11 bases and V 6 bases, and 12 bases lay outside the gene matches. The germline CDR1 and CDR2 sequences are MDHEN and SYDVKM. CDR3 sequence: CASSSRQGLIAFF. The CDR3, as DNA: TGTGCCAGCAGCTCTCGACAGGGTCTGATCGCTTTCTTT. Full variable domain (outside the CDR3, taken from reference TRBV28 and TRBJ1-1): DVKVTQSSRYLVKRTGEKVFLECVQDMDHENMFWYRQDPGLGLRLIYFSYDVKMKEKGDIPEGYSVSREKKERFSLILESASTNQTSMYLCASSSRQGLIAFFGQGTRLTVV.

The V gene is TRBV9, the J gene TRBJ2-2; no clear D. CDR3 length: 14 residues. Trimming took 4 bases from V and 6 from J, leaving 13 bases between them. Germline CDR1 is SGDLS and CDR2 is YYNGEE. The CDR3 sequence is CASSPTPKAGELFF. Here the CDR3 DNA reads TGTGCCAGCAGCCCCACCCCCAAAGCCGGGGAGCTGTTTTTT.

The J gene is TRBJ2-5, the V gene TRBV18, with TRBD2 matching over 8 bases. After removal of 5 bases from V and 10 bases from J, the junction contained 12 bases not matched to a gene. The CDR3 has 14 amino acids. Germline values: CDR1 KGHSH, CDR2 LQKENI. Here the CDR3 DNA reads TGTGCCAGCTCAGCTCCGGGGGGGCTCCCGGACCAGTACTTC. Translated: CASSAPGGLPDQYF.

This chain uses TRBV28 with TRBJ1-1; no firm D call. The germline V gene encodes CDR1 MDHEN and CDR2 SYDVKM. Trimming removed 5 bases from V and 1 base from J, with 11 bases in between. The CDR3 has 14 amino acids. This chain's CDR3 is CASSLPSGNTEAFF. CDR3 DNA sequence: TGTGCCAGCAGTCTCCCGTCGGGGAACACTGAAGCTTTCTTT.

The CDR3 here is CASSLTIDSNTEAFF. In nucleotides, the CDR3 is TGTGCCAGCTCACTTACGATCGACTCGAACACTGAAGCTTTCTTT. The chain combines TRBV18 with TRBJ1-1, with unresolved D. CDR1 and CDR2 (germline): KGHSH, LQKENI. V was cut by 4 bases and J by 1 base, with 13 bases left in between. CDR3 length: 15 amino acids.

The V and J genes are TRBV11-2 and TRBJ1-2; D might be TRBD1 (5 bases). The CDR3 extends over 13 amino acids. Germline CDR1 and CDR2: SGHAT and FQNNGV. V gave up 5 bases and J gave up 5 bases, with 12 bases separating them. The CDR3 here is CASSIQEKYGYTF. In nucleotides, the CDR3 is TGTGCCAGCAGCATACAGGAAAAATATGGCTACACCTTC.

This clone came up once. The CDR3 loop is CASNQGANTGELFF. CDR3 in DNA: TGTGCCAGTAACCAGGGGGCGAACACCGGGGAGCTGTTTTTT. This rearrangement joins TRBV19 to TRBJ2-2; 7 bases agree with TRBD1. Trimming at V came to 7 bases and at J to 0 bases, leaving 2 bases not matched to a gene. The germline CDR1 and CDR2 sequences are LNHDA and SQIVND (reference sequence). The CDR3 length is 14 residues.

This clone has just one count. CDR3 residues: CASTRGRAGELFF. CDR3 DNA: TGTGCCAGCACTAGGGGCCGCGCCGGGGAGCTGTTTTTT. The rearrangement uses TRBV2 and TRBJ2-2; D is perhaps TRBD1 (5 bases). Per the germline V gene, CDR1 is SNHLY and CDR2 is FYNNEI. V gave up 7 bases and J gave up 6 bases, with 12 bases separating them. This CDR3 comprises 13 residues.

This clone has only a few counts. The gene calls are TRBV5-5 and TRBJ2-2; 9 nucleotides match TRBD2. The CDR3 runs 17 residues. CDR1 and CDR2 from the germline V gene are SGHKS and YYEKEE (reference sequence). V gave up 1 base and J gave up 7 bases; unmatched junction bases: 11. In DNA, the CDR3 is TGTGCCAGCAGCTTGAGGGCGGGAGGGCCGAAGAACGGGGAGCTGTTTTTT. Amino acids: CASSLRAGGPKNGELFF.

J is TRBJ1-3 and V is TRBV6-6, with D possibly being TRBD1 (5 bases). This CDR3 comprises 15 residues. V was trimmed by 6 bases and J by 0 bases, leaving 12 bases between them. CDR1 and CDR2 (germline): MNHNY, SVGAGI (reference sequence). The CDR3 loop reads CASRGRVSSGNTIYF. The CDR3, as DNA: TGTGCCAGCAGGGGCAGGGTTTCCTCTGGAAACACCATATATTTT.

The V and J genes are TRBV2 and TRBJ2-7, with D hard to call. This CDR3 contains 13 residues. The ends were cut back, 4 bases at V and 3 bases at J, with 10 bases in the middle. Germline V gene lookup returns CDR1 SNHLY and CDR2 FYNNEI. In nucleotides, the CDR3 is TGTGCCAGCAGTGTGCCCCCCTACTACGAGCAGTACTTC. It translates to CASSVPPYYEQYF.

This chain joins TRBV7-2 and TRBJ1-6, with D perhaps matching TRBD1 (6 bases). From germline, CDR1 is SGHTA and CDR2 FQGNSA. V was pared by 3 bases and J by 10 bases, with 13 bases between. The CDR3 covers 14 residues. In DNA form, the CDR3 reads TGTGCCAGCAGCTTCACAGGGATGGAGTCACCCCTCCACTTT. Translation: CASSFTGMESPLHF. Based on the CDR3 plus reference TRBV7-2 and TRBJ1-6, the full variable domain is GAGVSQSPSNKVTEKGKDVELRCDPISGHTALYWYRQSLGQGLEFLIYFQGNSAPDKSGLPSDRFSAERTGGSVSTLTIQRTQQEDSAVYLCASSFTGMESPLHFGNGTRLTVT.

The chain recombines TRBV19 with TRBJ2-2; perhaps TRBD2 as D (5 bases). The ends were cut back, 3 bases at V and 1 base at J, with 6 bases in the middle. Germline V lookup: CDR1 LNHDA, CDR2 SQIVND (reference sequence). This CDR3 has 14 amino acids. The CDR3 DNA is TGTGCCAGTAGTATCGCGGGGAACACCGGGGAGCTGTTTTTT. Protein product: CASSIAGNTGELFF.

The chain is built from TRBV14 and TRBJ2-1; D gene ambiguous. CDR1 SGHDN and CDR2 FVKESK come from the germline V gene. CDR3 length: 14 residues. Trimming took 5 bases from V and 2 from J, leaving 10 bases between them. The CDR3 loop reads CASSRSSPYNEQFF. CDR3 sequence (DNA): TGTGCCAGCAGCAGGAGTTCCCCCTACAATGAGCAGTTCTTC.

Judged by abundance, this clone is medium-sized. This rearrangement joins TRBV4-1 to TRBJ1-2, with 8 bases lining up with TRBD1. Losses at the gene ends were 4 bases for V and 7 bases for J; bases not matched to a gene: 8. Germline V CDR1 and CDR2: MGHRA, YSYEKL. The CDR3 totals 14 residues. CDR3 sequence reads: CASSPYQGASGYTF. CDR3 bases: TGCGCCAGCAGCCCTTACCAGGGGGCGAGTGGCTACACCTTC.

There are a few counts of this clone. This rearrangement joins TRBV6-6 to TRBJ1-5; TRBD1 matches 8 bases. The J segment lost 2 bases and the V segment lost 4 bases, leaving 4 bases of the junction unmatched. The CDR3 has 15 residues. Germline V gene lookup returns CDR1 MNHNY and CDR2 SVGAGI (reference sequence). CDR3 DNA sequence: TGTGCCAGCAGTTTAGCGACAGGGGGCAATCAGCCCCAGCATTTT. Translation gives CASSLATGGNQPQHF.

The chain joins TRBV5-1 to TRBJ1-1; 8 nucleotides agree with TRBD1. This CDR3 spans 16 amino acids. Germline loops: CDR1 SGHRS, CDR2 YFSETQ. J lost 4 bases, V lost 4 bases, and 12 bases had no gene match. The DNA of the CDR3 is TGCGCCAGCAGCCCCACCGATCAGGGGGCTTTCACTGAAGCTTTCTTT. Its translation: CASSPTDQGAFTEAFF. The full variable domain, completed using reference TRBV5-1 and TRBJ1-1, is KAGVTQTPRYLIKTRGQQVTLSCSPISGHRSVSWYQQTPGQGLQFLFEYFSETQRNKGNFPGRFSGRQFSNSRSEMNVSTLELGDSALYLCASSPTDQGAFTEAFFGQGTRLTVV.

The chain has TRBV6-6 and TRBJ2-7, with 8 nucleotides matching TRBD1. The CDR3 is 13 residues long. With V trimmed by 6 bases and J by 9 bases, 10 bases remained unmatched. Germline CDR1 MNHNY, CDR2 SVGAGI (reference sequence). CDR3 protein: CASRPSGQGGQYF. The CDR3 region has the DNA TGTGCCAGCAGACCGTCCGGACAGGGTGGGCAGTACTTC.

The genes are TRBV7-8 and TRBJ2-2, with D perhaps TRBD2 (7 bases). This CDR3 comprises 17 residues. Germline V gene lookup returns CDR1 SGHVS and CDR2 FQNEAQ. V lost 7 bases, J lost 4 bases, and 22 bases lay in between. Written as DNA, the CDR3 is TGTGCCAGCACCGTAACCACCGGGGGGCCCCGCACCGGGGAGCTGTTTTTT. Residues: CASTVTTGGPRTGELFF.

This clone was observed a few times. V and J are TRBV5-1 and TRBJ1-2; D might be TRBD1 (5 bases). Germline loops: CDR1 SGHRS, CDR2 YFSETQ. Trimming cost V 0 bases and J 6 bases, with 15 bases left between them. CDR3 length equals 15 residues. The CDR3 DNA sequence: TGCGCCAGCAGCTTGGCCTTGGGGCAGCTGGATGGCTACACCTTC. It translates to CASSLALGQLDGYTF.

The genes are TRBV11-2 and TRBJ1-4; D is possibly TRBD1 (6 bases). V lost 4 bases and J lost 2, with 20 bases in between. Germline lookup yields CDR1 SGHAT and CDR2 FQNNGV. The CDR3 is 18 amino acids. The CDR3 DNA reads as TGTGCCAGCAGCTCATCAAAGGGGGGTATGGCTACTAATGAAAAACTGTTTTTT. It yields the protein CASSSSKGGMATNEKLFF.

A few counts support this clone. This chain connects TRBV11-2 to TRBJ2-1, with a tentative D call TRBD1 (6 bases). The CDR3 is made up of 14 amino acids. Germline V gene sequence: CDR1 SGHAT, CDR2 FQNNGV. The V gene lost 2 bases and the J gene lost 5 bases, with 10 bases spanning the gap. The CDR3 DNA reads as TGTGCCAGCAGCTTAAGTACAGGGAACAATGAGCAGTTCTTC. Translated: CASSLSTGNNEQFF.

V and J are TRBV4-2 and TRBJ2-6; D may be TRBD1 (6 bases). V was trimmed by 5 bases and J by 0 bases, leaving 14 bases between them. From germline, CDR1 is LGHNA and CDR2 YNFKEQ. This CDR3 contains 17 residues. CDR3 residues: CASSSGQRRSGANVLTF. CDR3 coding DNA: TGTGCCAGCAGCTCCGGACAGAGGCGCTCTGGGGCCAACGTCCTGACTTTC.

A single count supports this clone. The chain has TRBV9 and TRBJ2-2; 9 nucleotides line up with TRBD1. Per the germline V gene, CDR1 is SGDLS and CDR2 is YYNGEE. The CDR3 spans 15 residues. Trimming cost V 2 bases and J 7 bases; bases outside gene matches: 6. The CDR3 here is CASSVSGTGYGELFF. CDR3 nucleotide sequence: TGTGCCAGCAGCGTCTCCGGGACAGGGTACGGGGAGCTGTTTTTT.

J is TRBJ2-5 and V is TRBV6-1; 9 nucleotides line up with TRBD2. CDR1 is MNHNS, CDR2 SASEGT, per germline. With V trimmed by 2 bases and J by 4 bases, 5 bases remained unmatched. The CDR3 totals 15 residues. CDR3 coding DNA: TGTGCCAGCAGTGAAACATTTAGCGGGGGAGAGACCCAGTACTTC. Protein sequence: CASSETFSGGETQYF.

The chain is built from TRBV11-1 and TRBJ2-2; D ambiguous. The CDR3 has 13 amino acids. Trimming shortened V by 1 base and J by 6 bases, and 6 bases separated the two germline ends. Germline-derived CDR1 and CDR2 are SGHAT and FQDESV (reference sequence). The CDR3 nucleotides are TGTGCCAGCAGCTTAGACCGGGCCGGGGAGCTGTTTTTT. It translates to CASSLDRAGELFF.